What follows describes a single TCR beta chain. This clonotype occurred many times. Its binding antigen is unknown. No base quality values were provided; no much bigger clone lies one nucleotide off. Libraries were constructed by multiplex PCR. Sequencing used an Illumina HiSeq 4000. To build TCR beta libraries, CDR3 regions were amplified by Arm-PCR using iRepertoire HTBI primers. Before sequencing, the PCR products went through gel purification. The paper's data handling went like this. Across samples, roughly 60 TRBV and 15 or so TRBJ segments were identified and used for gene usage analysis of CDR3 amino acid clonotypes. Filtered high-quality paired reads were merged into contigs using COPE and FqMerger. Contigs were aligned with BLAST to IMGT TRBV, TRBD and TRBJ reference genes, and CDR3 was defined per IMGT. Any clonotype with a frequency above 0.1% was classified as a highly expanded clone. Repertoire diversity was measured by Shannon entropy, and V-J evenness by the Gini coefficient. Clonotypes shared by more than one individual were considered public. The public reads were run again by TCRdb, first through fastp at Q25 and then through MiXCR, and only productive beta chains were kept. Rows are combined by CDR3 protein, so each entry shows the most common genes and DNA. These V and J calls originate from TCRdb's pipeline instead of the authors' own analysis. Within this sample are some 220,000 distinct CDR3 sequences, with approximately 18% of them counted one time only. Roughly 12% of the sample lies in the top ten.

These data come from a study of regulatory T cells in long-lasting Graves disease (dated by TCRdb to about 2021). With regard to the full study: Antithyroid drugs had been taken for less than 3 months by newly diagnosed Graves' disease patients. A total of around 35 samples underwent TCR sequencing, from about 13 patients with persistent Graves' disease and roughly 20 patients with newly diagnosed Graves' disease. The study took place in China and was registered as a clinical trial. Persistent Graves' disease patients were compared with newly diagnosed Graves' disease patients by peripheral blood TCR sequencing and RNA sequencing. Overall study results and their limits: Only peripheral blood was studied, because thyroid tissue, the primary lesion, was inaccessible. Patients with persistent disease shared more public clonotypes (fewer than 3,000) than newly diagnosed patients did (around 930). Persistent disease showed preferential use of TRBV28, TRBJ1-2 and TRBJ2-5, whereas newly diagnosed disease favored TRBV20-1 and TRBJ2-1. Only the TCR beta chain was sequenced and analyzed. The authors acknowledged the small sample size as a limitation that may reduce accuracy. Lower TCR Shannon entropy and fewer highly expanded clones were observed in persistent Graves' disease patients than in newly diagnosed patients, which suggested clonal expansion.

Per the publication, the time point label means: newly diagnosed GD, antithyroid drugs for less than 3 months. For both TCR sequencing and RNA sequencing, RNA was extracted from PBMCs in TRIzol. Graves' disease was diagnosed according to American Thyroid Association guidelines. Recruitment of patients was carried out at an endocrinology department in Xi'an, China. Each patient gave roughly 8.4 milliliters of peripheral blood, collected in an EDTA anticoagulant tube. Ficoll Paque Plus density gradient separation was used to isolate PBMCs, and no further T cell sorting was performed. An Agilent 2100 Bioanalyzer and agarose gel were used to check RNA quality, and a NanoDrop 2000 was used to measure RNA concentration. Trimming removed 2 bases from V and 7 bases from J, leaving 9 bases between the germline ends. CDR1 and CDR2, looked up from the germline V gene, are MNHEY and SVGEGT. There are 13 amino acids in the CDR3, from cysteine to phenylalanine inclusive. Here the CDR3 DNA is all that survives: 39 bases in frame from base 1.

This sample was shared with a second study, whose subject was T cells in Graves' hyperthyroidism and ophthalmopathy. The second paper further reports: Graves' hyperthyroidism was defined as stable when no progression to ophthalmopathy occurred over 18 months of follow-up. The hyperthyroidism patients were between 18 and 65 years old and newly diagnosed, with a disease duration of less than 2 months. Any patient with an uncontrolled infection, another autoimmune disease, pregnancy or lactation was excluded. Diagnoses were based on clinical symptoms, serum thyroxine and TRAb, thyroid ultrasound and orbital computed tomography. The TCR CDR3 was subjected to a first round of RT-PCR using the HTBI primer set and the Qiagen OneStep RT-PCR kit. Blood samples also contained most of the expanded thyroid clonotypes (frequency above 0.001), which suggests that blood repertoires may reflect thyroid immune responses. Ophthalmopathy was separated from stable hyperthyroidism by a 13 V-J signature model, with about 88% sensitivity and roughly 84% specificity obtained in cross-validation and 80%/75% obtained in testing. In validation, the model predicted progression to ophthalmopathy a median of 6.5 months before onset, with about 64% sensitivity and roughly 72% specificity. To identify distinguishing TCR V-J signatures, a discovery cohort of around 100 patients was used, comprising under 45 with Graves' ophthalmopathy and around 57 with stable Graves' hyperthyroidism. Prospective prediction of ophthalmopathy was tested in an independent validation cohort of about 19 hyperthyroidism patients and some 17 patients who later progressed to ophthalmopathy. The 100 discovery patients were randomly split 7:3 into training and test sets. The study also compared thyroid tissue and blood T-cell repertoires from about six Graves' hyperthyroidism patients. After blood sampling, hyperthyroidism patients were treated with methimazole at a starting dose of 30 mg daily, and ophthalmopathy patients were treated with high-dose intravenous methylprednisolone. Libraries were constructed in a second round of multiplex PCR, after which size selection and purification were carried out. Paired-end sequencing of the libraries was performed with 100 bp reads on an Illumina HiSeq2000. Raw data were processed with SOAPnuke, discarding reads with adapters, uncalled bases, mean Phred below 15, or no exact constant-primer or identifier match. High-quality paired reads were merged with COPE v1.2.5, and unique nucleotide sequences were defined as clonotypes. MiTCR v1.1 was used to align clonotypes to the IMGT TRBV, TRBD and TRBJ reference segments. The analysis included only V-J combinations with a frequency above 0.0001, which together covered more than 99% of the repertoires. A TCS score was defined as the ratio of F50 (clonal expansion) to E x V (chaos), with BLOSUM62-based TCRdist applied between CDR3 peptides within each V-J. Welch's t-statistics and random forest reduced roughly 530 V-J features to some 14, which were used in a naive Bayes classifier (R e1071). Sample size was not statistically predetermined, and blinding of investigators to group allocation was not performed. TCR Vbeta CDR3 sequencing of around 130 peripheral blood samples (roughly 43 ophthalmopathy, about 75 hyperthyroidism and around 17 progressor patients) is reported in the paper.

The sequence was obtained from a woman between 25 and 40 years old with Graves disease. Donor details come from another sample of the same person, matched by shared clones. In this chain, TRBV6-2 or TRBV6-3 is recombined with TRBJ1-5, and possibly TRBD1, on 6 matching bases. The sample in question was peripheral blood mononuclear cells (PBMCs), obtained at new diagnosis, from a patient treated with antithyroid drugs. The DNA reads as follows: TGTGCCAGCAGTTACGGGGACACCCAGCCCCAGCATTTT. Protein translation: CASSYGDTQPQHF.